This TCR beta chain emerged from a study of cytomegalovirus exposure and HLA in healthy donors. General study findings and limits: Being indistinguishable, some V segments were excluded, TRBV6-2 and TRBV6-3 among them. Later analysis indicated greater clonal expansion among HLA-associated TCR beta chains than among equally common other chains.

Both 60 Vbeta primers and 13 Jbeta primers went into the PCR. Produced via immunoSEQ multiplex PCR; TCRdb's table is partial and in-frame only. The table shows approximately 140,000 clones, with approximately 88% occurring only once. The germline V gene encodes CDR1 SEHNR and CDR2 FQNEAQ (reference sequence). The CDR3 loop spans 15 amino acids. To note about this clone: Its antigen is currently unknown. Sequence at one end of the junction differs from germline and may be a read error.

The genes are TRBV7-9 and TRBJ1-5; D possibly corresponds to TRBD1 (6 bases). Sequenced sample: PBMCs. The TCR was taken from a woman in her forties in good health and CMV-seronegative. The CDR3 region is CSSSLGGHSNQPQHF. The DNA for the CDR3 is TGTTCCAGCAGCTTAGGGGGGCATAGCAATCAGCCCCAGCATTTT.